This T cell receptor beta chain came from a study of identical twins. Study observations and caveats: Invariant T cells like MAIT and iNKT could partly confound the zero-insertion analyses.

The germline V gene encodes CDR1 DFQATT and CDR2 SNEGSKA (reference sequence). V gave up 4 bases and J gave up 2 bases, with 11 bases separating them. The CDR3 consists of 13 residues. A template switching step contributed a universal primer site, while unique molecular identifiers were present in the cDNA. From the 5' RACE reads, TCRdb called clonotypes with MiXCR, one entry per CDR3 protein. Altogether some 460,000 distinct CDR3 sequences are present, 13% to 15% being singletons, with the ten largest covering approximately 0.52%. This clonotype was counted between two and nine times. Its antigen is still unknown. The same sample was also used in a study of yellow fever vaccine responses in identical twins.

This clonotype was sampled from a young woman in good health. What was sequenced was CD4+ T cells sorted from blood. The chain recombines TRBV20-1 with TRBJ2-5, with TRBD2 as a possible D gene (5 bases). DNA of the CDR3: TGCAGTGCTACCCGCCCGGGGCAAGAGACCCAGTACTTC. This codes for CSATRPGQETQYF.